Shown below are 11 T cell receptor beta chains from a single sample sequenced in a study of shared clonotypes between healthy human individuals. Only in-frame clones appear in the TCRdb table, and some are missing; sequencing was by immunoSEQ multiplex PCR. The sample holds some 2.1 million clones, over 85% seen once. Terminally differentiated effector memory CD45RA+ cells were excluded by CCR7 positive selection of CD45RO-negative cells. Sequences were obtained from naive CD8+ T cells sorted from blood. All receptors derive from a young man in good health.

The chain carries TRBV30 and TRBJ2-7, with a tentative D call TRBD2 (5 bases). Germline loops: CDR1 GTSNPN, CDR2 SVGIG (reference sequence). Trimming stripped 1 base from V and 0 bases from J, with 10 bases between. This CDR3 is 14 amino acids long. This chain's CDR3 is CAWSERTSSYEQYF. The DNA for the CDR3 is TGTGCCTGGAGTGAGCGGACGAGCTCCTACGAGCAGTACTTC. Combining the CDR3 with reference TRBV30 and TRBJ2-7 gives the whole variable domain SQTIHQWPATLVQPVGSPLSLECTVEGTSNPNLYWYRQAAGRGLQLLFYSVGIGQISSEVPQNLSASRPQDRQFILSSKKLLLSDSGFYLCAWSERTSSYEQYFGPGTRLTVT.

V usage is TRBV14 and J usage is TRBJ2-5; D not resolved. The V gene's germline CDR1 is SGHDN and CDR2 FVKESK. The CDR3 runs to 13 residues. V was clipped by 5 bases and J by 4 bases, with 11 bases between them. The CDR3 reads CASSGVGPETQYF. CDR3 nucleotide sequence: TGTGCCAGCAGCGGGGTAGGCCCAGAGACCCAGTACTTC. Full variable domain (remainder filled in from reference TRBV14 and TRBJ2-5): EAGVTQFPSHSVIEKGQTVTLRCDPISGHDNLYWYRRVMGKEIKFLLHFVKESKQDESGMPNNRFLAERTGGTYSTLKVQPAELEDSGVYFCASSGVGPETQYFGPGTRLLVL.

In the case of this clone: This sample includes further DNA sequences coding for the same CDR3. The V and J genes are TRBV30 and TRBJ1-5, with 12 bases that match TRBD1. Germline CDR1 and CDR2: GTSNPN and SVGIG (reference sequence). The CDR3 contains 14 residues. With V trimmed by 0 bases and J by 7 bases, 1 base remained unmatched. CDR3 amino acids: CAWSVGQGAQPQHF. CDR3 DNA sequence: TGTGCCTGGAGTGTGGGACAGGGGGCACAGCCCCAGCATTTT. Using reference TRBV30 and TRBJ1-5 for the parts outside the CDR3, the full variable domain is SQTIHQWPATLVQPVGSPLSLECTVEGTSNPNLYWYRQAAGRGLQLLFYSVGIGQISSEVPQNLSASRPQDRQFILSSKKLLLSDSGFYLCAWSVGQGAQPQHFGDGTRLSIL.

The chain couples TRBV19 to TRBJ2-1; D might be TRBD2 (6 bases). The CDR3 sequence is 16 residues long. Trimming removed 5 bases at V and 5 bases at J, with 19 bases between. Germline CDR1 reads LNHDA; CDR2 reads SQIVND (reference sequence). CDR3 DNA: TGTGCCAGTAGTCGGCCGGGATCCGGGAGTGACAATGAGCAGTTCTTC. This codes for CASSRPGSGSDNEQFF.

V is TRBV11-2 and J is TRBJ2-4; 11 positions agree with TRBD1. This CDR3 spans 13 amino acids. Trimming at V came to 6 bases and at J to 12 bases, leaving 7 bases not matched to a gene. The germline V gene encodes CDR1 SGHAT and CDR2 FQNNGV. The CDR3 reads CASSTGQGDPQYF. The CDR3 coding sequence is TGTGCCAGCAGTACGGGACAGGGGGACCCTCAGTACTTC.

The chain links TRBV19 to TRBJ2-7, with TRBD2 as a possible D gene (6 bases). CDR1 LNHDA and CDR2 SQIVND come from the germline V gene (reference sequence). The CDR3 has 16 amino acids. The germline V and J ends were trimmed by 6 bases and 0 bases, with 18 bases remaining between them. CDR3: CASSPSLGGTSYEQYF. CDR3 nucleotides: TGTGCCAGTAGCCCATCTTTGGGCGGGACCTCCTACGAGCAGTACTTC.

In regard to this clone: This sample includes further DNA sequences coding for the same CDR3. The genes are TRBV11-2 and TRBJ2-5; D is undetermined. The CDR3 totals 11 residues. The germline V gene has CDR1 SGHAT and CDR2 FQNNGV. V was trimmed by 4 bases and J by 5 bases, leaving 5 bases between them. The CDR3 loop is CASSSEETQYF. CDR3 sequence (DNA): TGTGCCAGCAGCTCAGAGGAGACCCAGTACTTC.

The CDR3 DNA follows: TGTGCCAGTAGTAAAAGGGGGGGCAATGAGCAGTTCTTC. Translation: CASSKRGGNEQFF. V usage is TRBV19 and J usage is TRBJ2-1, with D maybe TRBD2 (7 bases). Germline V lookup: CDR1 LNHDA, CDR2 SQIVND (reference sequence). This CDR3 region has 13 residues. V was cut by 4 bases and J by 6 bases, with 10 bases left in between.

The chain uses TRBV2 and TRBJ2-7; 10 bases are shared with TRBD2. CDR1 is SNHLY and CDR2 is FYNNEI in the germline V gene. The CDR3 totals 14 residues. Losses at the gene ends were 8 bases for V and 3 bases for J; bases not matched to a gene: 7. The CDR3 spells CASGTSGVIYEQYF. The CDR3 nucleotides read TGTGCCAGCGGAACTAGCGGGGTCATCTACGAGCAGTACTTC.

The rearrangement joins TRBV30 to TRBJ2-3; D not resolved. This CDR3 contains 13 residues. V gave up 0 bases and J gave up 4 bases, with 8 bases separating them. Germline V gives CDR1 GTSNPN, CDR2 SVGIG (reference sequence). The CDR3 sequence: CAWSVRASDTQYF. CDR3 nucleotides: TGTGCCTGGAGTGTACGGGCATCAGATACGCAGTATTTT.

A note on this clone: Other nucleotide sequences from this sample produce the same CDR3. The chain recombines TRBV7-9 with TRBJ2-5; no clear D gene. V gave up 1 base and J gave up 2 bases, with 5 bases separating them. The length of the CDR3 is 13 residues. Germline values: CDR1 SEHNR, CDR2 FQNEAQ (reference sequence). The CDR3 sequence: CASSLGTQETQYF. Here the CDR3 DNA reads TGTGCCAGCAGCTTAGGGACGCAAGAGACCCAGTACTTC. The full variable domain, completed using reference TRBV7-9 and TRBJ2-5, is DTGVSQNPRHKITKRGQNVTFRCDPISEHNRLYWYRQTLGQGPEFLTYFQNEAQLEKSRLLSDRFSAERPKGSFSTLEIQRTEQGDSAMYLCASSLGTQETQYFGPGTRLLVL.